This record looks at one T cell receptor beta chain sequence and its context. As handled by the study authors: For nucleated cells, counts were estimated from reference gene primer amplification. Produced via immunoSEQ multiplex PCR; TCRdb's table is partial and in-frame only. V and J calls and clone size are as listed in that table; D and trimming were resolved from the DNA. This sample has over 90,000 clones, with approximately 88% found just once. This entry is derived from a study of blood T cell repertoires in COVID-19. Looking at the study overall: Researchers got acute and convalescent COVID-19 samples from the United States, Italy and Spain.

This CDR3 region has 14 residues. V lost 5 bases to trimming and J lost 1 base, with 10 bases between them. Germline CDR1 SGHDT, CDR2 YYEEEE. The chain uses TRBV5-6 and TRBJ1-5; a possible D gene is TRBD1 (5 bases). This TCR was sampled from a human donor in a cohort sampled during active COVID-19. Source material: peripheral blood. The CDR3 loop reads CASSAGLSNQPQHF. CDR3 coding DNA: TGTGCCAGCAGTGCGGGACTGAGCAATCAGCCCCAGCATTTT.